This TCR beta chain was obtained from a study of spatial heterogeneity in lung cancer (dated by TCRdb to about 2019). About the full investigation: Beta-chain transcripts were consistently detected in greater numbers than alpha-chain transcripts, which likely reflects a higher abundance of beta-chain transcripts. In non-small cell lung cancer, the study made a quantitative comparison of TCR alpha and beta repertoires among multiple tumor regions, matched nontumor lung and blood. The study linked features of the TCR repertoire to counts of nonsynonymous mutations, which were determined by whole-exome sequencing of tumor tissue. In the raw uncorrected reads, each unique combination of TCR and UMI appeared on average more than ten times. Both alpha and beta chains were TCR-sequenced in 210 or so tumor regions, under 80 matched nontumor lung samples and roughly 50 PBMC samples obtained at surgery.

Library construction relied on 5' RACE. Sequenced on a NextSeq 500. In the TCR library protocol, a unique molecular identifier was attached to each TCR cDNA molecule so that PCR and sequencing errors could be corrected. On the study's bioinformatics: Decombinator tools were used for TCR identification, UMI-based error correction and CDR3 extraction. TCRs above a frequency of 2 per 1,000, corresponding to the top 1% of the tumor frequency distribution, were defined as expanded. Each repertoire was subsampled 100 times to 5,000 TCRs, after which Renyi diversity was computed with the R vegan package. CDR3 similarity networks were built from amino acid triplet string-kernel similarity, connecting CDR3s with pairwise similarity above 0.82. Starting from the raw public reads, TCRdb applied fastp trimming at Q25, assembled clones with MiXCR and retained in-frame beta chains. CDR3 protein sequences are deduplicated, and each keeps its most common genes and DNA. The V and J calls come from TCRdb's annotation, not from the publication. The table for this sample lists roughly 49,000 distinct CDR3 sequences; approximately 7% of them were counted only once. Less than 3.5% of the sample lies in the top ten.

The time point label on this specimen signifies: sample taken at primary tumor resection. Whole RNA extracted from tumor and nontumor lung tissue, or from cryopreserved PBMC samples, was used for TCR sequencing without cell sorting. Donors were 72 patients with early-stage, untreated non-small cell lung cancer from the lung TRACERx cohort. Only patients for whom sufficient RNA was available from at least two tumor regions were selected for TCR sequencing. This clonotype was picked up many times. Its binding antigen is unknown. Base quality data are lacking; no much larger clone is found one base away. Points the paper makes about the study in general: Ubiquitous expanded tumor TCRs were detected in blood more often at tumor resection than at routine follow-up. Additional single-cell paired TCR alpha and beta sequencing was considered necessary to confirm, at a functional level, the hypothesis that regional TCRs recognize regional mutations.

In the germline V gene (reference sequence), CDR1 corresponds to LNHDA and CDR2 to SQIVND. V sheds 3 bases and J sheds 1 base, leaving 6 bases between their ends. There are 13 amino acids in the CDR3, from cysteine to phenylalanine inclusive. Just the 39-base CDR3 DNA is kept, in frame starting at base 1. The clonotype was recovered from a female donor with early-stage non-small cell lung cancer. Recombination joined TRBV19 with TRBJ2-5; no D gene call is confident. The sample was PBMCs, taken at surgery. The DNA is TGTGCCAGTAGTATGTACATCCAAGAGACCCAGTACTTC. Its protein reads: CASSMYIQETQYF.